The TCR beta chain under discussion was sequenced for a study of blood T cells in healthy people across ages. In the study overall: For every two T cells, template switching captured about one barcoded beta molecule.

CDR3 length: 15 amino acids. After removal of 6 bases from V and 1 base from J, the junction contained 5 bases not matched to a gene. Using a J-beta primer mix together with a sample-barcoded 5' primer, a second PCR was run for about 6 to 12 cycles. TCRdb itself ran the 5' RACE reads through MiXCR, one entry per CDR3 protein. The table includes roughly 700,000 distinct CDR3 sequences, about 34% detected once. A minimum of 6 micrograms of total RNA was extracted per sample. The source of this sequence is a woman older than 75 in good health. Input material: blood. The chain recombines TRBV12-3 or TRBV12-4 with TRBJ1-4, with 7 bases that match TRBD1. For the CDR3, the DNA is TGTGCCAGCAGAAGGGACAGCTTAACTAATGAAAAACTGTTTTTT. Translation: CASRRDSLTNEKLFF.